This entry describes one T cell receptor beta chain. Antigen specificity is unknown. Clones were read by immunoSEQ multiplex PCR, and TCRdb kept only the in-frame ones, dropping some. The sample lists 60,000 to 85,000 clones, 85% to 90% occurring once. These data originate in a study of T cells in localized non-small cell lung cancer. Regarding the study as a whole: A median of around 52 clones ranked among the top 100 in tumor appeared in adjacent lung. Sequence data derive from only one tumor region, so heterogeneity remains possible. Clonality of T cells reached its maximum in uninvolved adjacent lung, surpassing tumor.

The CDR3 extends over 10 amino acids. Germline CDR1 and CDR2: SNHLY and FYNNEI. V lost 8 bases and J lost 8, with 9 bases in between. The chain carries TRBV2 and TRBJ1-1; D remains ambiguous. The TCR sequence derives from a male donor older than 55 with stage III squamous cell lung carcinoma. Source: peripheral blood, taken before any cancer treatment. The CDR3 region has the DNA TGTGCCAGCTCTGGACTGGAAGCTTTCTTT. It yields the protein CASSGLEAFF.